This T cell receptor beta chain originates from a study of T cell repertoires in cytomegalovirus infection. Study summary: Peptides in the study included HLA-C-restricted and HLA-B-restricted CMV epitopes. A matching HLA type, together with CMV infection, was signaled by public TCR beta signatures.

TCRdb re-analysed the reads in MiXCR, keeping a single row per CDR3 protein. The sample shows approximately 910,000 distinct CDR3 sequences, under 40% of them seen only once. With regard to this clonotype: The target antigen is unknown.

Per the germline V gene, CDR1 is MDHEN and CDR2 is SYDVKM. The CDR3 length is 14 residues. V was pared by 5 bases and J by 2 bases, with 10 bases between. General study points: Totalled public TCR beta family frequency picked out people who carried CMV plus the relevant HLA. It was HLA-C-restricted CMV-specific TCR beta clonotypes that dominated the response ex vivo.

Here the sequenced sample was cultured CD8+ T cells from PBMCs, taken from culture after CMV antigen stimulation. The TCR sequence derives from a human donor in good health (CMV status not recorded). Some clones in this sample may be carry-over from other donors' samples. This chain links TRBV28 with TRBJ2-1, with D possibly matching TRBD1 (5 bases). CDR3 nucleotide sequence: TGTGCCAGCAGTCGACAGTCCCCCTACAATGAGCAGTTCTTC. Translated, it gives CASSRQSPYNEQFF. The whole variable domain, remainder taken from reference TRBV28 and TRBJ2-1, is DVKVTQSSRYLVKRTGEKVFLECVQDMDHENMFWYRQDPGLGLRLIYFSYDVKMKEKGDIPEGYSVSREKKERFSLILESASTNQTSMYLCASSRQSPYNEQFFGPGTRLTVL.